The T cell receptor beta chain described here comes from a study of blood T cell repertoires in COVID-19. Study in general: Specimens from acute and convalescent COVID-19 originated in the United States, Italy and Spain.

Under the authors' procedure: It was from reference gene primer amplification that nucleated cell counts were estimated. Clones were read by immunoSEQ multiplex PCR, and TCRdb kept only the in-frame ones, dropping some. V, J and clone size were drawn from that table, and D and trimming were deduced from the DNA. Among more than 65,000 clones listed, about 81% were seen once. The CDR3 runs 15 residues. Germline lookup yields CDR1 SGHVS and CDR2 FNYEAQ. With V trimmed by 4 bases and J by 1 base, 4 bases remained unmatched. Sequencing used peripheral blood. The chain recombines TRBV7-6 with TRBJ1-5; 7 positions agree with TRBD1. This TCR derives from a woman of 80 years or more with acute or convalescent COVID-19. CDR3 sequence: CASSSRQGSNQPQHF. CDR3 nucleotide sequence: TGTGCCAGCAGCTCGAGACAGGGAAGCAATCAGCCCCAGCATTTT.